This T cell receptor (beta chain) derives from a study of control samples from healthy donors and cancer patients. Generated by immunoSEQ multiplex PCR, the TCRdb table keeps only in-frame clones and is missing some. This repertoire shows around 76,000 clones, around 95% found once; its top ten account for roughly 6.1%. Trimming stripped 0 bases from V and 3 bases from J, with 9 bases between. The length of the CDR3 is 15 residues. The germline V gene encodes CDR1 WSHSY and CDR2 SAAADI. The sequence was collected from a woman in her 40s in good health. The source material was blood. This chain links TRBV10-2 with TRBJ2-4; no clear D. The CDR3 here is CASSESHSVKNIQYF. CDR3 coding DNA: TGCGCCAGCAGTGAGTCTCATTCAGTCAAAAACATTCAGTACTTC.